The 30 T cell receptor beta chains reported below all come from one sample, sequenced in a study of naive and memory T cell subsets. An equimolar mix of two oligonucleotides served as the beta constant-region primer for TRBC1 and TRBC2. Four rounds of PCR amplified the ligated cDNA using nested alpha and beta constant-region primers plus SP2. Via MiXCR, TCRdb re-called the UMI-ligation and nested PCR reads, giving one row per CDR3 protein. This table has about 82,000 distinct CDR3 sequences, around 9% appearing once. Sequencing was done on a sample of naive CD8+ T cells from blood. These receptors were obtained from a human donor in good health.

This clonotype was counted many times. The rearrangement joins TRBV10-3 to TRBJ1-5; TRBD1 is a possible D gene (5 bases). The V gene lost 10 bases and the J gene lost 0 bases, with 13 bases spanning the gap. Germline V gene lookup returns CDR1 ENHRY and CDR2 SYGVKD. This CDR3 is built from 14 residues. In DNA form, the CDR3 reads TGTGCCAGCCAACAGGAAGATAGCAATCAGCCCCAGCATTTT. Residues: CASQQEDSNQPQHF.

The CDR3: CATSSDLARANTGELFF. The CDR3 region has the DNA TGTGCCACCAGCAGTGATTTAGCCCGAGCGAACACCGGGGAGCTGTTTTTT. The genes are TRBV15 and TRBJ2-2; D not resolved. Germline CDR1 LNHNV, CDR2 YYDKDF (reference sequence). There are 17 residues in the CDR3. V lost 3 bases, J lost 0 bases, and 14 bases lay in between.

In this sample, this clonotype turned up a few times. This chain uses TRBV12-3 or TRBV12-4 with TRBJ2-1, with 9 bases matching TRBD2. This CDR3 has 13 residues. Trimming removed 5 bases from V and 8 bases from J; junction bases left unmatched: 4. Here the CDR3 DNA reads TGTGCCAGCAGTATGGGACTAGCCGATGAGCAGTTCTTC. Residues: CASSMGLADEQFF.

This clonotype was picked up many times. The V call is TRBV4-1, the J call TRBJ1-2; D unclear. Looked up from germline, CDR1 is MGHRA and CDR2 is YSYEKL. Trimming removed 0 bases from V and 2 bases from J, with 10 bases in between. CDR3 size: 15 residues. CDR3 region: CASSQEQAANYGYTF. The CDR3 nucleotides are TGCGCCAGCAGCCAAGAGCAGGCGGCAAACTATGGCTACACCTTC.

The chain uses TRBV5-5 and TRBJ2-7; D is possibly TRBD1 or TRBD2 (6 bases each). CDR3 length: 15 amino acids. Germline CDR1 SGHKS, CDR2 YYEKEE (reference sequence). V dropped 7 bases and J dropped 2 bases, with 19 bases sitting between them. Here the CDR3 reads CASQLEGGRTYEQYF. As DNA, the CDR3 is TGTGCCAGCCAACTGGAGGGGGGACGGACCTACGAGCAGTACTTC.

Concerning this clonotype: A single base separates this from a much larger clone, so it may be a read error. The chain carries TRBV7-9 and TRBJ2-7, with D perhaps given as TRBD1 or TRBD2 (7 bases each). CDR1 and CDR2 (germline): SEHNR, FQNEAQ (reference sequence). CDR3 size: 13 residues. CDR3 nucleotides: TGTGCCAGCAGCCACGGACAGGCGGGAGAGCGGTACTTC. Translation: CASSHGQAGERYF.

This rearrangement joins TRBV11-2 to TRBJ2-7, with TRBD2 identical over 10 bases. Trimming took 4 bases from V and 4 from J; bases not matched to a gene: 13. The CDR3 has 17 amino acids. CDR1 and CDR2 (germline): SGHAT, FQNNGV. CDR3 nucleotide sequence: TGTGCCAGCAGCTCACCAGGGGGGGGGACTAGCGATTACGAGCAGTACTTC. It encodes CASSSPGGGTSDYEQYF.

This clonotype was seen a few times. The chain combines TRBV6-6 with TRBJ2-7; D gene ambiguous. The CDR3 totals 13 residues. CDR1 is MNHNY and CDR2 is SVGAGI in the germline V gene (reference sequence). Trimming took 6 bases from V and 5 from J, leaving 14 bases between them. The CDR3 region has the DNA TGTGCCAGCAGCCCGCGGATCAAGGACGAGCAGTACTTC. This gives the protein CASSPRIKDEQYF.

This clonotype was counted only a few times. The V and J genes are TRBV4-1 and TRBJ2-1; D gene unclear. This CDR3 region has 13 residues. From germline, CDR1 is MGHRA and CDR2 YSYEKL. Deletions cut 4 bases from V and 7 bases from J, with 11 bases between. CDR3 sequence: CASSLEDVNEQFF. The CDR3 bases are TGCGCCAGCAGCCTAGAAGATGTTAATGAGCAGTTCTTC.

This clonotype showed up many times. The chain employs TRBV28 and TRBJ2-3; TRBD2 matches 7 bases. J gave up 4 bases and V 6 bases, and 13 bases lay outside the gene matches. Germline V CDR1 and CDR2: MDHEN, SYDVKM. This CDR3 has 16 amino acids. CDR3 region: CASSSTLARGADTQYF. The DNA for the CDR3 is TGTGCCAGCAGCTCAACACTAGCGCGGGGTGCAGATACGCAGTATTTT.

At least ten counts were recorded for this clonotype. This chain joins TRBV6-5 and TRBJ1-2, with 8 positions matching TRBD1. The CDR3 sequence is 16 residues long. CDR1 and CDR2 from the germline V gene are MNHEY and SVGAGI. V dropped 2 bases and J dropped 5; count of bases not matched to a gene: 10. The CDR3 loop is CASSYLSQGAKYGYTF. Written as DNA, the CDR3 is TGTGCCAGCAGTTACCTTTCGCAGGGGGCAAAATATGGCTACACCTTC.

This clonotype was recorded a few times. The gene calls are TRBV10-3 and TRBJ2-7; 8 nucleotides match TRBD1. CDR1 and CDR2 from the germline V gene are ENHRY and SYGVKD. V trimming: 5 bases; J trimming: 6 bases; junction bases outside the gene matches: 12. The CDR3 contains 15 residues. As DNA, the CDR3 is TGTGCCATCAGTCCCGTGGACAGGGCTGGCAGCGAGCAGTACTTC. Translated, it gives CAISPVDRAGSEQYF.

The chain recombines TRBV5-1 with TRBJ2-2; no definite D call. Trimming left V 5 bases short and J 5 bases short, with 10 bases between. Germline CDR1 is SGHRS and CDR2 is YFSETQ. This CDR3 comprises 13 residues. CDR3 protein: CASRSDPTGELFF. CDR3 in DNA: TGCGCCAGCAGGTCAGACCCAACCGGGGAGCTGTTTTTT.

This clonotype was recorded many times. V gene TRBV5-8 combines with J gene TRBJ2-5; D may be TRBD2 (5 bases). CDR1 and CDR2 (germline): SGHTS, YDEGEE. The CDR3 spans 14 residues. V was trimmed by 1 base and J by 3 bases, leaving 10 bases between them. The CDR3 here is CASSLFSEEETQYF. As DNA, the CDR3 is TGTGCCAGCAGCTTGTTTTCGGAGGAAGAGACCCAGTACTTC. Full variable domain (missing parts from reference TRBV5-8 and TRBJ2-5): EAGVTQSPTHLIKTRGQQATLRCSPISGHTSVYWYQQALGLGLQFLLWYDEGEERNRGNFPPRFSGRQFPNYSSELNVNALELEDSALYLCASSLFSEEETQYFGPGTRLLVL.

The chain carries TRBV29-1 and TRBJ2-3; D assignment may be TRBD1 or TRBD2 (5 bases each). The CDR3 is 15 residues long. Germline V gene data show CDR1 as SQVTM and CDR2 as ANQGSEA. V lost 3 bases and J 2 bases, leaving 15 bases between the germline ends. The CDR3 reads CSVESRGSYTDTQYF. The CDR3 bases are TGCAGCGTTGAGTCTCGGGGCTCCTACACAGATACGCAGTATTTT.

This clonotype was observed a few times. J is TRBJ1-2 and V is TRBV29-1; D gene ambiguous. The V end was cut by 6 bases, the J end by 0 bases, with 11 bases between. Germline CDR1 and CDR2: SQVTM and ANQGSEA. The CDR3 consists of 13 residues. CDR3 in amino acids: CSVKEISNYGYTF. The CDR3 region has the DNA TGCAGCGTCAAAGAGATATCTAACTATGGCTACACCTTC.

This clonotype was found a few times. V and J are TRBV9 and TRBJ2-2; 7 bases align to TRBD2. After removal of 0 bases from V and 6 bases from J, the junction contained 5 bases not matched to a gene. CDR1 SGDLS and CDR2 YYNGEE come from the germline V gene. The CDR3 loop spans 15 amino acids. The CDR3 reads CASSVVGSGSGELFF. The CDR3 bases are TGTGCCAGCAGCGTAGTGGGTAGCGGGTCCGGGGAGCTGTTTTTT. Drawing the rest from reference TRBV9 and TRBJ2-2, the complete variable domain is DSGVTQTPKHLITATGQRVTLRCSPRSGDLSVYWYQQSLDQGLQFLIQYYNGEERAKGNILERFSAQQFPDLHSELNLSSLELGDSALYFCASSVVGSGSGELFFGEGSRLTVL.

The CDR3 region has the DNA TGTGCCAGCAGCGCCAGAACTAGCGGGAGCAGTATCCACGAGCAGTACTTC. Its translation is CASSARTSGSSIHEQYF. This chain connects TRBV11-2 to TRBJ2-7; 11 bases are a match to TRBD2. The V segment lost 5 bases and the J segment 5 bases; nucleotides outside the gene matches: 14. Germline values: CDR1 SGHAT, CDR2 FQNNGV. This CDR3 has 17 residues.

The chain couples TRBV21-1 to TRBJ2-2; the table's D call, TRBD2, has no DNA check behind it. TRBV21-1 is a recognized pseudogene. The CDR3 sequence is 22 residues long. CDR3 protein: CASSARIRRGLAGGPDTGELFF. The CDR3 coding sequence is TGTGCCAGCAGCGCGCGCATCCGCCGCGGACTAGCGGGAGGGCCGGACACCGGGGAGCTGTTTTTT.

V gene TRBV4-3 combines with J gene TRBJ2-7, with D hard to call. V was cut by 2 bases and J by 0 bases, with 5 bases left in between. Germline V gene data show CDR1 as LGHNA and CDR2 as YSLEER. The CDR3 has 13 residues. Written as DNA, the CDR3 is TGCGCCAGCAGCCAACTTCTCTCCTACGAGCAGTACTTC. Protein sequence: CASSQLLSYEQYF.

This clonotype was seen repeatedly, ten times or more. The chain has TRBV5-1 and TRBJ2-7; 11 nucleotides match TRBD1. This CDR3 region has 15 residues. V lost 0 bases and J lost 5; bases outside the gene matches: 4. CDR1 is SGHRS, CDR2 YFSETQ, per germline. Here the CDR3 DNA reads TGCGCCAGCAGCTTGGTCGGACAGGGGGCGGACGAGCAGTACTTC. Its protein product is CASSLVGQGADEQYF.

In this sample, this clonotype turned up a few times. CDR3 in DNA: TGCAGCGTTGAAGAGGGGAGATTGGGTTTCACTGGGGCCAACGTCCTGACTTTC. As protein: CSVEEGRLGFTGANVLTF. J is TRBJ2-6 and V is TRBV29-1; the D gene is possibly TRBD2 (5 bases). From germline, CDR1 is SQVTM and CDR2 ANQGSEA. Trimming shortened V by 0 bases and J by 2 bases, and 17 bases separated the two germline ends. The CDR3 runs to 18 residues.

This clonotype turned up a few times. This CDR3 fails to terminate in the conserved phenylalanine or tryptophan, so it likely reflects a read error. The V and J genes are TRBV7-8 and TRBJ1-1; no reliable D call. Trimming removed 2 bases at V and 4 bases at J, with 8 bases between. Germline assignment: CDR1 SGHVS and CDR2 FQNEAQ. The CDR3 length is 13 residues. CDR3 amino acids: CASSLLGRTEAFC. The CDR3 region has the DNA TGTGCCAGCAGCTTATTAGGTCGCACTGAAGCTTTCTGT.

V and J are TRBV6-2 or TRBV6-3 and TRBJ2-3, with no clear D. The germline gives CDR1 MNHEY, CDR2 SVGEGT. Trimming took off 7 bases at V and 4 bases at J, with 9 bases between the two ends. This CDR3 is built from 12 residues. This chain's CDR3 is CASTSYPDTQYF. CDR3 bases: TGTGCCAGCACTTCATACCCAGATACGCAGTATTTT.

This clonotype was counted ten times or more. The rearrangement uses TRBV20-1 and TRBJ2-3; perhaps D is TRBD1 or TRBD2 (6 bases each). The CDR3 runs to 17 residues. The ends were cut back, 3 bases at V and 4 bases at J, with 23 bases in the middle. CDR1 and CDR2 (germline): DFQATT, SNEGSKA (reference sequence). For the CDR3, the DNA is TGCAGTGCTAGGCCCAGACTCGCGGGACACCACCCAGATACGCAGTATTTT. It specifies CSARPRLAGHHPDTQYF.

At least ten counts were recorded for this clonotype. The chain joins TRBV14 to TRBJ2-2, with D possibly being TRBD2 (6 bases). Germline CDR1 reads SGHDN; CDR2 reads FVKESK. Trimming removed 0 bases at V and 1 base at J, with 9 bases between. The CDR3 is made up of 16 amino acids. The CDR3 nucleotides read TGTGCCAGCAGCCAAGATGGGGACTTGAACACCGGGGAGCTGTTTTTT. Its protein is CASSQDGDLNTGELFF.

Note on this clonotype: A read error may be the cause here, since a much bigger clone is one base away. The V and J genes are TRBV28 and TRBJ2-1; 9 nucleotides align to TRBD2. Germline V CDR1 and CDR2: MDHEN, SYDVKM. The CDR3 totals 15 residues. The CDR3 protein is CVSSLAGGKGDEQFF. The CDR3 nucleotides read TGTGTCAGCAGTTTGGCGGGAGGGAAGGGGGATGAGCAGTTCTTC.

The rearrangement links TRBV3-1 to TRBJ1-2; D ambiguous. Trimming took 0 bases from V and 1 from J, leaving 9 bases between them. The CDR3 runs 15 residues. CDR1 is LGHDT and CDR2 is YNNKEL in the germline V gene (reference sequence). The CDR3 DNA follows: TGTGCCAGCAGCCAAGATCTCCGGGATAACTATGGCTACACCTTC. It codes for CASSQDLRDNYGYTF.

The sample holds many counts of this clonotype. The chain has TRBV29-1 and TRBJ2-1, with no clear D. Germline CDR1 SQVTM, CDR2 ANQGSEA. Trimming removed 3 bases from V and 5 bases from J, with 8 bases in between. The CDR3 covers 12 residues. The CDR3 region has the DNA TGCAGCGTTGAGCCAGTAGACAATGAGCAGTTCTTC. As protein: CSVEPVDNEQFF.

In its sample, this clonotype was seen a few times. This chain links TRBV12-3 or TRBV12-4 with TRBJ2-2; 7 positions agree with TRBD1. This CDR3 has 14 residues. V lost 8 bases and J lost 2; bases outside the gene matches: 5. CDR3 sequence: CASQGQINTGELFF. The CDR3 region has the DNA TGTGCCAGCCAGGGACAGATCAACACCGGGGAGCTGTTTTTT.